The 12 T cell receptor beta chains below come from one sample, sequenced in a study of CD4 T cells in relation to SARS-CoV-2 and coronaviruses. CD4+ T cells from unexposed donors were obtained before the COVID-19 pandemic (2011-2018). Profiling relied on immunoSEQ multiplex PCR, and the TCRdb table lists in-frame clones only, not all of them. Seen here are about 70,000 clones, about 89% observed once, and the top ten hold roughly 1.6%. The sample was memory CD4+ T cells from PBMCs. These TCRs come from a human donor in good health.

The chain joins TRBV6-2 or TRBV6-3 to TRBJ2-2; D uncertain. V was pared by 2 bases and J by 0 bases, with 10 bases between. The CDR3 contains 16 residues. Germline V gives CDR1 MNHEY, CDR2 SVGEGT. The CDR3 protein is CASSYPAPANTGELFF. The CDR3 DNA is TGTGCCAGCAGTTACCCGGCACCGGCGAACACCGGGGAGCTGTTTTTT.

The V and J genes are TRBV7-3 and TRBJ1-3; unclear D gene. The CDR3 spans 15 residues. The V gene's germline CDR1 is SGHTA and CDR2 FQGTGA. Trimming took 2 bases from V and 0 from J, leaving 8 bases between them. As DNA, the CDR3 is TGTGCCAGCAGCTTAGGGTTGGCCTCTGGAAACACCATATATTTT. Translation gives CASSLGLASGNTIYF. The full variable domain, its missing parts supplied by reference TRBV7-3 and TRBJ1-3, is GAGVSQTPSNKVTEKGKYVELRCDPISGHTALYWYRQSLGQGPEFLIYFQGTGAADDSGLPNDRFFAVRPEGSVSTLKIQRTERGDSAVYLCASSLGLASGNTIYFGEGSWLTVV.

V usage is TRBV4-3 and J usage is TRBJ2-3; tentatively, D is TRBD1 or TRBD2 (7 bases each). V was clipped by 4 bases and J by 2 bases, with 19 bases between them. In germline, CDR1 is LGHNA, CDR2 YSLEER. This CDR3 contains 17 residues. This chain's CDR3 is CASSPRGQRGLTDTQYF. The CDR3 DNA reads TGCGCCAGCAGCCCGAGGGGGCAGCGGGGACTCACAGATACGCAGTATTTT.

The CDR3 is CASSSDRMNTEAFF. The CDR3 nucleotides are TGTGCCAGCAGCTCGGACAGGATGAACACTGAAGCTTTCTTT. The chain uses TRBV5-4 and TRBJ1-1; 7 nucleotides agree with TRBD1. Germline CDR1 reads SGHNT; CDR2 reads YYREEE (reference sequence). This CDR3 contains 14 residues. With 3 bases clipped from V and 0 bases from J, the junction kept 2 bases outside the gene matches. Complete variable domain (other parts from reference TRBV5-4 and TRBJ1-1): ETGVTQSPTHLIKTRGQQVTLRCSSQSGHNTVSWYQQALGQGPQFIFQYYREEENGRGNFPPRFSGLQFPNYSSELNVNALELDDSALYLCASSSDRMNTEAFFGQGTRLTVV.

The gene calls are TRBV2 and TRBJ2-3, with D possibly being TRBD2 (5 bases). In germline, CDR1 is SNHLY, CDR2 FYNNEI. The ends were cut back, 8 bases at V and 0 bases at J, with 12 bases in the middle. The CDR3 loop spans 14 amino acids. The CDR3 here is CASAGGGSTDTQYF. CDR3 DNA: TGTGCCAGCGCAGGAGGAGGTAGCACAGATACGCAGTATTTT.

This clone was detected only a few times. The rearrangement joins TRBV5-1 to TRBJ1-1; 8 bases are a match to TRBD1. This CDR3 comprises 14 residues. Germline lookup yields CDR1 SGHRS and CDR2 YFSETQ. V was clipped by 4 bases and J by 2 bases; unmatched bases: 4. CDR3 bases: TGCGCCAGCAGCCGACAGGGGTCCAACACTGAAGCTTTCTTT. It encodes CASSRQGSNTEAFF.

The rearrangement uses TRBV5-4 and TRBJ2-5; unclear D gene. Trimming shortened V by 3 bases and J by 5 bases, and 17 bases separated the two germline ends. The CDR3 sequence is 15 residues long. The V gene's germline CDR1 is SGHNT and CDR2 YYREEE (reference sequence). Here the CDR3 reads CASSWKTRPSETQYF. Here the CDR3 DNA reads TGTGCCAGCAGCTGGAAGACAAGACCCTCGGAGACCCAGTACTTC.

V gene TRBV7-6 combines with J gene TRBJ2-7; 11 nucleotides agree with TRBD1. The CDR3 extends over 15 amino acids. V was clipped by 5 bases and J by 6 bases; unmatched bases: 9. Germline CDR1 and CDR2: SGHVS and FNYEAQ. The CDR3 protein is CASSISGTGGFEQYF. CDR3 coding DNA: TGTGCCAGCAGCATTTCCGGGACAGGGGGATTCGAGCAGTACTTC.

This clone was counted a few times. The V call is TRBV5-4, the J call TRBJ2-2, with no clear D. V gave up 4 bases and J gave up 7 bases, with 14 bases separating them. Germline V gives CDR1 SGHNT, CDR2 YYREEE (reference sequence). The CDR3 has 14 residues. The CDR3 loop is CASSVKYTVGELFF. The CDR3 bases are TGTGCCAGCAGCGTCAAGTACACCGTCGGGGAGCTGTTTTTT.

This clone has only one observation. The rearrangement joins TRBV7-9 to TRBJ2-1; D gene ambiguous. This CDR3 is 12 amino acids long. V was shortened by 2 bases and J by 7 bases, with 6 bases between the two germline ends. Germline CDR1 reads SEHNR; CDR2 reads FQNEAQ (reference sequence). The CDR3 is CASSLKLNEQFF. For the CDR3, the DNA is TGTGCCAGCAGCTTAAAATTAAATGAGCAGTTCTTC.

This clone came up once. CDR3 in DNA: TGTGCCAGCAGCCGCCAGGGAGGGAAACTGTTTTTT. Protein sequence: CASSRQGGKLFF. This chain links TRBV12-3 or TRBV12-4 with TRBJ1-4, with D maybe TRBD1 (5 bases). V gave up 6 bases and J gave up 11 bases, with 13 bases separating them. This CDR3 comprises 12 residues.

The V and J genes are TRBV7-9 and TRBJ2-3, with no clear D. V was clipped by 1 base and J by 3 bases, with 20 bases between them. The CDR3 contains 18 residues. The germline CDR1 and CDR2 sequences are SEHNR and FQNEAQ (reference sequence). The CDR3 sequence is CASSLGVGSSTTTDTQYF. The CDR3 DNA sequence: TGTGCCAGCAGCTTAGGGGTTGGGTCCTCTACCACGACAGATACGCAGTATTTT.